The 29 T cell receptor beta chains listed next were all sequenced from one sample in a study of OX40 agonist ivuxolimab in advanced cancers. Assay used: immunoSEQ multiplex PCR; TCRdb lists only in-frame clones, some missing. Of approximately 60,000 clones listed, 83% were seen once; the top ten hold 0.7%. Source: CD4+ or CD8+ T cells sorted from blood, taken in a trial of the OX40 agonist ivuxolimab. All receptors derive from an adult with an advanced solid tumor such as melanoma, head and neck, liver or kidney cancer.

The chain carries TRBV2 and TRBJ2-5; the D gene is possibly TRBD1 (5 bases). Looked up from germline, CDR1 is SNHLY and CDR2 is FYNNEI. The CDR3 is made up of 14 amino acids. Trimming took 1 base from V and 1 from J, leaving 7 bases between them. CDR3 coding DNA: TGTGCCAGCAGTGAAGGACAGATCCAAGAGACCCAGTACTTC. Its translation: CASSEGQIQETQYF. Using reference TRBV2 and TRBJ2-5 for the parts outside the CDR3, the full variable domain is EPEVTQTPSHQVTQMGQEVILRCVPISNHLYFYWYRQILGQKVEFLVSFYNNEISEKSEIFDDQFSVERPDGSNFTLKIRSTKLEDSAMYFCASSEGQIQETQYFGPGTRLLVL.

In nucleotides, the CDR3 is TGTGCCAGCAGCTTAGTGGGGTACGAGCAGTACTTC. Protein product: CASSLVGYEQYF. The chain has TRBV7-2 and TRBJ2-7; D gene uncertain. CDR1 is SGHTA, CDR2 FQGNSA, per germline. Trimming took 1 base from V and 4 from J, leaving 5 bases between them. The CDR3 runs to 12 residues.

This chain connects TRBV5-1 to TRBJ2-3, with a tentative D call TRBD1 (6 bases). V lost 4 bases to trimming and J lost 0 bases, with 12 bases between them. The CDR3 is made up of 15 amino acids. From germline, CDR1 is SGHRS and CDR2 YFSETQ. CDR3 sequence (DNA): TGCGCCAGCAGCGACGGGACACCTAGCACAGATACGCAGTATTTT. It translates to CASSDGTPSTDTQYF.

As DNA, the CDR3 is TGTGCCAGCAGGCCGGGGGGGACCTACAATGAGCAGTTCTTC. Amino acid sequence: CASRPGGTYNEQFF. V gene TRBV6-1 combines with J gene TRBJ2-1; the match to TRBD2 covers 8 bases. Germline CDR1 is MNHNS and CDR2 is SASEGT. After removal of 6 bases from V and 2 bases from J, the junction contained 3 bases not matched to a gene. CDR3 length equals 14 residues.

This chain connects TRBV7-2 to TRBJ1-3; D is uncertain. The germline gives CDR1 SGHTA, CDR2 FQGNSA. The CDR3 has 12 amino acids. V was trimmed by 3 bases and J by 6 bases, leaving 6 bases between them. The CDR3, as DNA: TGTGCCAGCAGCTTCGGCCCAAACACCATATATTTT. Encoded protein: CASSFGPNTIYF. Using reference TRBV7-2 and TRBJ1-3 for the parts outside the CDR3, the full variable domain is GAGVSQSPSNKVTEKGKDVELRCDPISGHTALYWYRQSLGQGLEFLIYFQGNSAPDKSGLPSDRFSAERTGGSVSTLTIQRTQQEDSAVYLCASSFGPNTIYFGEGSWLTVV.

The chain combines TRBV2 with TRBJ2-7; D is possibly TRBD1 (5 bases). V was trimmed by 7 bases and J by 1 base, leaving 11 bases between them. Looked up from germline, CDR1 is SNHLY and CDR2 is FYNNEI. This CDR3 contains 13 residues. CDR3 in DNA: TGTGCCAGCATGTTTGACAGTTCCTACGAGCAGTACTTC. Its translation is CASMFDSSYEQYF.

The chain combines TRBV2 with TRBJ1-1, with a weak D call TRBD1 (5 bases). Germline-derived CDR1 and CDR2 are SNHLY and FYNNEI. The CDR3 is 13 amino acids. Trimming pared 8 bases from V and 6 bases from J, leaving 16 bases between. The CDR3 loop reads CASLSEGIAEAFF. CDR3 sequence (DNA): TGTGCCAGCCTCTCGGAGGGGATTGCTGAAGCTTTCTTT.

Here the CDR3 reads CASSLGFFSGTGSREQFF. Here the CDR3 DNA reads TGCGCCAGCAGCTTGGGTTTCTTTAGCGGGACCGGGTCGAGGGAGCAGTTCTTC. The chain joins TRBV5-1 to TRBJ2-1; TRBD2 matches at 8 bases. There are 18 residues in the CDR3. The germline CDR1 and CDR2 sequences are SGHRS and YFSETQ. V dropped 0 bases and J dropped 10; count of bases not matched to a gene: 18.

In its sample, this clone was seen a few times. This rearrangement joins TRBV30 to TRBJ1-5; no firm D call. The CDR3 sequence is 16 residues long. The V end lost 2 bases, the J end lost 6 bases, and 20 bases lay between the germline ends. Germline assignment: CDR1 GTSNPN and CDR2 SVGIG (reference sequence). The CDR3: CAWSPSRVRAGQPQHF. DNA of the CDR3: TGTGCCTGGAGTCCATCACGGGTACGTGCGGGTCAGCCCCAGCATTTT.

The chain has TRBV30 and TRBJ2-3, with TRBD1 as a possible D gene (6 bases). CDR1 and CDR2 from the germline V gene are GTSNPN and SVGIG (reference sequence). V was trimmed by 1 base and J by 5 bases, leaving 13 bases between them. The CDR3 has 14 residues. The CDR3 coding sequence is TGTGCCTGGAGTGCTGGGGGCGCCGGAGATACGCAGTATTTT. Translated: CAWSAGGAGDTQYF.

This clone has only a few counts. The rearrangement uses TRBV19 and TRBJ1-1, with 11 bases fitting TRBD1. The trim removed 4 bases at V and 5 bases at J, leaving 9 bases unmatched. CDR1 and CDR2 from the germline V gene are LNHDA and SQIVND (reference sequence). The CDR3 is 16 residues long. The CDR3 loop is CASSRAFGTGGTEAFF. In nucleotides, the CDR3 is TGTGCCAGTAGTAGGGCCTTTGGGACAGGGGGAACTGAAGCTTTCTTT.

The CDR3 sequence: CASTGLKYEQYF. The DNA of the CDR3 is TGTGCCAGCACCGGACTTAAATACGAGCAGTACTTC. The rearrangement links TRBV2 to TRBJ2-7, with D perhaps TRBD2 (5 bases). This CDR3 is built from 12 residues. V was pared by 7 bases and J by 4 bases, with 11 bases between. The V gene's germline CDR1 is SNHLY and CDR2 FYNNEI.

This clone is deemed medium-sized (0.01 to 0.1%). In DNA, the CDR3 is TGTGCCAGCAGCTTGGTCCGGGCGGTTCGGCAGCCCCAGCATTTT. Encoded protein: CASSLVRAVRQPQHF. This rearrangement joins TRBV7-9 to TRBJ1-5; D is unresolved. The CDR3 runs 15 residues. Germline V gene sequence: CDR1 SEHNR, CDR2 FQNEAQ (reference sequence). V lost 3 bases, J lost 7 bases, and 16 bases lay in between.

The chain joins TRBV5-1 to TRBJ2-5; TRBD2 matches at 8 bases. V dropped 4 bases and J dropped 4; count of bases not matched to a gene: 9. From germline, CDR1 is SGHRS and CDR2 YFSETQ. The CDR3 length is 15 residues. The CDR3 DNA is TGCGCCAGCAGCCCGGGGGGGGCTATGGGAGAGACCCAGTACTTC. Protein sequence: CASSPGGAMGETQYF.

J is TRBJ1-1 and V is TRBV9; TRBD1 matches 8 bases. V lost 2 bases, J lost 5 bases, and 5 bases stayed unmatched. Germline CDR1 SGDLS, CDR2 YYNGEE. The CDR3 spans 14 residues. CDR3 amino acids: CASSVSGGRTEAFF. The CDR3 nucleotides read TGTGCCAGCAGCGTTTCAGGGGGCCGGACTGAAGCTTTCTTT. Combining the CDR3 with reference TRBV9 and TRBJ1-1 gives the whole variable domain DSGVTQTPKHLITATGQRVTLRCSPRSGDLSVYWYQQSLDQGLQFLIQYYNGEERAKGNILERFSAQQFPDLHSELNLSSLELGDSALYFCASSVSGGRTEAFFGQGTRLTVV.

This clone was seen once. The chain links TRBV7-2 to TRBJ2-3, with TRBD2 matching 10 bases. CDR1 and CDR2 from the germline V gene are SGHTA and FQGNSA. This CDR3 comprises 14 residues. The V and J ends lost 3 bases and 3 bases, in that order; junction bases with no gene match: 0. The CDR3 reads CASSLTSGTDTQYF. CDR3 coding DNA: TGTGCCAGCAGCTTGACTAGCGGGACAGATACGCAGTATTTT. The variable domain in full, with the rest retrieved from reference TRBV7-2 and TRBJ2-3, is GAGVSQSPSNKVTEKGKDVELRCDPISGHTALYWYRQSLGQGLEFLIYFQGNSAPDKSGLPSDRFSAERTGGSVSTLTIQRTQQEDSAVYLCASSLTSGTDTQYFGPGTRLTVL.

The V and J genes are TRBV10-1 and TRBJ1-2, with D possibly being TRBD1 (5 bases). Trimming left V 6 bases short and J 4 bases short, with 18 bases between. Germline CDR1 WNHNN, CDR2 SYGVQD (reference sequence). The CDR3 totals 15 residues. The CDR3 bases are TGCGCCAGCAGCCCGACAGCCGACGCCTCCTATGGCTACACCTTC. Amino acids: CASSPTADASYGYTF.

CDR3 DNA: TGTGCCAGCTCACCCCCAGGGCCTGGAAACACCATATATTTT. As protein: CASSPPGPGNTIYF. The genes are TRBV18 and TRBJ1-3; TRBD1 is a possible D gene (5 bases). V lost 3 bases and J lost 2, with 8 bases in between. The length of the CDR3 is 14 residues. Germline loops: CDR1 KGHSH, CDR2 LQKENI.

The DNA of the CDR3 is TGTGCCATCAGTATTGAGGGAAACACCATATATTTT. Encoded protein: CAISIEGNTIYF. The rearrangement uses TRBV10-3 and TRBJ1-3; D gene uncertain. V lost 5 bases, J lost 4 bases, and 6 bases lay in between. Germline V lookup: CDR1 ENHRY, CDR2 SYGVKD. This CDR3 comprises 12 residues.

This chain uses TRBV7-9 with TRBJ2-5; 9 bases fit TRBD2. V shed 4 bases and J 5 bases; nucleotides not matched to a gene: 14. This CDR3 has 17 amino acids. Germline CDR1 and CDR2: SEHNR and FQNEAQ (reference sequence). In DNA, the CDR3 is TGTGCCAGCAGCTCCGACTCCCCTCTAGCGGGGTTGGAGACCCAGTACTTC. This sequence encodes CASSSDSPLAGLETQYF.

The DNA for the CDR3 is TGTGCCAGCAGCTTGAGAGCATCAGATACGCAGTATTTT. It is translated as CASSLRASDTQYF. This sequence joins TRBV13 and TRBJ2-3, with D uncertain. Germline CDR1 reads PRHDT; CDR2 reads FYEKMQ (reference sequence). Trimming stripped 3 bases from V and 4 bases from J, with 8 bases between. The CDR3 extends over 13 amino acids.

A few counts support this clone. The rearrangement links TRBV7-8 to TRBJ2-2; 13 nucleotides agree with TRBD2. Germline CDR1 SGHVS, CDR2 FQNEAQ. After removal of 6 bases from V and 4 bases from J, the junction contained 5 bases not matched to a gene. There are 16 residues in the CDR3. The CDR3 loop is CASRRTSGSTTGELFF. The CDR3 nucleotides read TGTGCCAGCAGGAGGACTAGCGGGAGTACCACCGGGGAGCTGTTTTTT.

The CDR3 sequence: CASSSTILGWAFF. Written as DNA, the CDR3 is TGTGCCAGCAGTTCGACCATTCTGGGATGGGCTTTCTTT. The chain couples TRBV27 to TRBJ1-1; D is unclear. Germline lookup yields CDR1 MNHEY and CDR2 SMNVEV (reference sequence). This CDR3 contains 13 residues. With 4 bases removed from V and 11 bases from J, the gap between germline ends came to 17 bases.

The genes are TRBV18 and TRBJ1-1; D might be TRBD1 (5 bases). Germline CDR1 KGHSH, CDR2 LQKENI. With 2 bases removed from V and 7 bases from J, the gap between germline ends came to 8 bases. The CDR3 is 12 amino acids. The CDR3 region is CASSPLGHEAFF. The CDR3 DNA sequence: TGTGCCAGCTCACCATTGGGGCATGAAGCTTTCTTT.

This clone was observed once. The chain employs TRBV5-1 and TRBJ1-1; a possible D gene is TRBD1 (6 bases). Trimming cost V 3 bases and J 4 bases, with 7 bases left between them. The CDR3 contains 12 residues. CDR1 and CDR2 (germline): SGHRS, YFSETQ. The CDR3: CASSSQGTEAFF. The DNA for the CDR3 is TGCGCCAGCAGCTCACAGGGCACTGAAGCTTTCTTT.

V and J are TRBV7-8 and TRBJ2-7, with 7 bases identical to TRBD2. Germline V gene sequence: CDR1 SGHVS, CDR2 FQNEAQ. V trimming: 6 bases; J trimming: 3 bases; junction bases outside the gene matches: 5. The CDR3 covers 13 residues. The CDR3 coding sequence is TGTGCCAGCAGTATGGGACTACGCTACGAGCAGTACTTC. Translation: CASSMGLRYEQYF.

This clone was counted a single time. This chain connects TRBV5-1 to TRBJ2-5; TRBD1 aligns across 11 bases. The CDR3 totals 15 residues. Germline V gene data show CDR1 as SGHRS and CDR2 as YFSETQ. The junction had 4 bases not matched to a gene; V was cut back by 3 bases and J by 3 bases. CDR3 protein: CASSWRTGGEETQYF. The DNA of the CDR3 is TGCGCCAGCAGCTGGAGGACAGGGGGCGAAGAGACCCAGTACTTC.

This clone was detected a few times. The chain couples TRBV2 to TRBJ1-2; D gene unclear. V gave up 8 bases and J gave up 8 bases, with 15 bases separating them. Germline CDR1 reads SNHLY; CDR2 reads FYNNEI. The CDR3 spans 12 residues. CDR3 amino acids: CASSPILQGYTF. The CDR3 nucleotides read TGTGCCAGCTCCCCAATCCTGCAGGGCTACACCTTC.

This clone appeared once. The chain combines TRBV9 with TRBJ2-5; D remains unclear. Germline V gene lookup returns CDR1 SGDLS and CDR2 YYNGEE. The ends were cut back, 3 bases at V and 0 bases at J, with 12 bases in the middle. This CDR3 has 15 residues. The CDR3 protein is CASSASGWYQETQYF. The CDR3 nucleotides read TGTGCCAGCAGCGCCTCAGGCTGGTACCAAGAGACCCAGTACTTC.